These 2 T cell receptor beta chains came from one sample sequenced in a study of control samples from healthy donors and cancer patients. The table came from immunoSEQ multiplex PCR; TCRdb's copy has only in-frame clones and leaves some out. The sample has about 140,000 clones, about 90% seen once. Sequencing was performed on blood. The receptors come from a man younger than 30 in good health.

The chain employs TRBV4-1 and TRBJ2-7; 10 bases fit TRBD1. CDR1 is MGHRA and CDR2 is YSYEKL in the germline V gene. The CDR3 consists of 18 residues. With 0 bases clipped from V and 4 bases from J, the junction kept 12 bases outside the gene matches. The CDR3 spells CASSQETGTGAELYEQYF. In DNA, the CDR3 is TGCGCCAGCAGCCAAGAGACCGGGACAGGGGCCGAGTTATACGAGCAGTACTTC.

V usage is TRBV9 and J usage is TRBJ2-1; D possibly corresponds to TRBD1 (6 bases). Trimming took off 1 base at V and 3 bases at J, with 11 bases between the two ends. Germline V gene lookup returns CDR1 SGDLS and CDR2 YYNGEE. The CDR3 runs to 15 residues. CDR3 DNA sequence: TGTGCCAGCAGCGTAACAGGGACCAACTACAATGAGCAGTTCTTC. Its protein product is CASSVTGTNYNEQFF.